This T cell receptor (beta chain) was captured by sequencing in a study of PD-1 blockade in classical Hodgkin lymphoma. Points from the study as a whole: Baseline TCR diversity was reportedly lower in newly diagnosed patients than in healthy donors. It was reported as lower still in relapsed/refractory patients.

Time point indicated: newly diagnosed, previously untreated cHL patient sample. Looked up from germline, CDR1 is DFQATT and CDR2 is SNEGSKA (reference sequence). The germline V and J ends were trimmed by 7 bases and 7 bases, with 10 bases remaining between them. There are 10 residues in the CDR3. The repertoire was sequenced with immunoSEQ multiplex PCR; TCRdb's copy has only in-frame clones and lacks some. The sample has fewer than 90,000 clones; about 93% are singletons. This clone has only one observation. No antigen is known for it. The V gene is TRBV20-1, the J gene TRBJ1-1, with D possibly TRBD1 on 5 matching bases. Source material: peripheral blood mononuclear cells (PBMCs). This TCR was sampled from a human donor with classical Hodgkin lymphoma. The CDR3 sequence is CSVETVEAFF. DNA of the CDR3: TGCAGTGTAGAGACAGTTGAAGCTTTCTTT.